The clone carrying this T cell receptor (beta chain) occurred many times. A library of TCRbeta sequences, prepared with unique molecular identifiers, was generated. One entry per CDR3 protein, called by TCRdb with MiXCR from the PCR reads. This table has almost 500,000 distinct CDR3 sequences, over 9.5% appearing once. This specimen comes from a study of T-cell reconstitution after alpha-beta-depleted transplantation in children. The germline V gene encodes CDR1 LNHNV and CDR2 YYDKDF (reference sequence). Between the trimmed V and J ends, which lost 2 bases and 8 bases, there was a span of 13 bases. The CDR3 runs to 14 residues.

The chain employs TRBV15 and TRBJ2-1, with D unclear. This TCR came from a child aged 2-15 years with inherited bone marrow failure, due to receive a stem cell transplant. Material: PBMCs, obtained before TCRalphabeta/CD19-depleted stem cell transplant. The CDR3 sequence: CATSRRPGGDEQFF. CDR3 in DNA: TGTGCCACCAGCAGACGTCCCGGTGGGGATGAGCAGTTCTTC.